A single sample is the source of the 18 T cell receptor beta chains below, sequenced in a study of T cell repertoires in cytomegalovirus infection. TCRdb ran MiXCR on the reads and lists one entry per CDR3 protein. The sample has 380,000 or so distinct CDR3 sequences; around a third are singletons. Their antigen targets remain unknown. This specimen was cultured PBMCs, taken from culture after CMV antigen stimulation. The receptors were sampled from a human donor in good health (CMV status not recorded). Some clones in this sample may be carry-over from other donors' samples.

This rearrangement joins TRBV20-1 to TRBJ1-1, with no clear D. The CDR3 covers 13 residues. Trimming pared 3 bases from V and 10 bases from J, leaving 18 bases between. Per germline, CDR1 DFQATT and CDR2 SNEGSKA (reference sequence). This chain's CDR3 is CSARVAASGRAFF. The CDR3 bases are TGCAGTGCTAGGGTGGCAGCCAGTGGTAGAGCTTTCTTT.

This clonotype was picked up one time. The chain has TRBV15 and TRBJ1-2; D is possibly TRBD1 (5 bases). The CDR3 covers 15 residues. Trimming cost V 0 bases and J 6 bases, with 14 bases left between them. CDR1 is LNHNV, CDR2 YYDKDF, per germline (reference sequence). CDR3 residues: CATSRDRIVRDGYTF. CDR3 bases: TGTGCCACCAGCAGAGATCGTATAGTCAGGGATGGCTACACCTTC.

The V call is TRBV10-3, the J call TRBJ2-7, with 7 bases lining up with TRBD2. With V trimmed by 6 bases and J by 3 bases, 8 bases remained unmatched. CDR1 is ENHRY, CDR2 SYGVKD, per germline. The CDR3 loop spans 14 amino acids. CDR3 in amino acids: CAIRGGGCFYEQYV. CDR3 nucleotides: TGTGCCATCAGGGGGGGGGGGTGTTTCTACGAGCAGTACGTC.

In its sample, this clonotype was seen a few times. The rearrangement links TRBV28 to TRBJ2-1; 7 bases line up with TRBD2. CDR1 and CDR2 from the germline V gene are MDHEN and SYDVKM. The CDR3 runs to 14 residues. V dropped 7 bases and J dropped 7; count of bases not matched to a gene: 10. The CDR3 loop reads CASKPSRERNEQFF. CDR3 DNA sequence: TGTGCCAGCAAACCCTCGCGGGAGAGGAATGAGCAGTTCTTC.

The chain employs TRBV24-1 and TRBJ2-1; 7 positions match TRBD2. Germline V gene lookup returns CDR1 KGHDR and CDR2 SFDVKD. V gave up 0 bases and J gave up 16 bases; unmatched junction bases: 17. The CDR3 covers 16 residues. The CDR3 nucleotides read TGTGCCACCAGTGATTTGGGAACTAGCGCCCGGCCGGGGCTTTTCTTC. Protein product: CATSDLGTSARPGLFF.

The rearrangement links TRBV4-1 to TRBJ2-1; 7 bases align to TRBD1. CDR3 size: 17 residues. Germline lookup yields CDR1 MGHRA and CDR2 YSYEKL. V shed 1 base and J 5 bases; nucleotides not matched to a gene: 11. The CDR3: CASSQGPPGQQNNEQFF. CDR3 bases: TGCGCCAGCAGCCAAGGGCCCCCGGGACAGCAGAACAATGAGCAGTTCTTC.

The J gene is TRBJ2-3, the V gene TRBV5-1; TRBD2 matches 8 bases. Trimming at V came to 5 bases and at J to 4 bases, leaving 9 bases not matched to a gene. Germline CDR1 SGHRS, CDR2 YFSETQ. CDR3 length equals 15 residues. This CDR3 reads CASRRGTSYADTQYF. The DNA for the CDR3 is TGCGCCAGCAGGCGGGGGACTAGTTACGCAGATACGCAGTATTTT.

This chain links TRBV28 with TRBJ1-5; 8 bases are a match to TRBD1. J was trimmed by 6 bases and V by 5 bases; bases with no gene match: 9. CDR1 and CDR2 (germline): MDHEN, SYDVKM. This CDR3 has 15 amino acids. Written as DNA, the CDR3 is TGTGCCAGCAGTCCCGGACAGGGCCCGATTCAGCCCCAGCATTTT. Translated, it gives CASSPGQGPIQPQHF. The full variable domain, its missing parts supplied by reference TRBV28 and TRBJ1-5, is DVKVTQSSRYLVKRTGEKVFLECVQDMDHENMFWYRQDPGLGLRLIYFSYDVKMKEKGDIPEGYSVSREKKERFSLILESASTNQTSMYLCASSPGQGPIQPQHFGDGTRLSIL.

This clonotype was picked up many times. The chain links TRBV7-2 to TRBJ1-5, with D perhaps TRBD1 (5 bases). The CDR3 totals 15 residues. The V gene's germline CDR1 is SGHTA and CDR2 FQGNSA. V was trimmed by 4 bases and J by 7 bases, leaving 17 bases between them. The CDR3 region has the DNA TGTGCCAGCAGCTGGGGCAGGGAGATGAGGCAGCCCCAGCATTTT. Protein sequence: CASSWGREMRQPQHF.

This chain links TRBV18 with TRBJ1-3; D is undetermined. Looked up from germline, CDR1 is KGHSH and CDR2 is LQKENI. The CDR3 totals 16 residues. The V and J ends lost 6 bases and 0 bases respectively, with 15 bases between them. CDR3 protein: CASSLSLSVSGNTIYF. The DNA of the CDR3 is TGTGCCAGCTCCCTCTCATTGAGCGTCTCTGGAAACACCATATATTTT. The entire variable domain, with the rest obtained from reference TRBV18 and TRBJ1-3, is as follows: NAGVMQNPRHLVRRRGQEARLRCSPMKGHSHVYWYRQLPEEGLKFMVYLQKENIIDESGMPKERFSAEFPKEGPSILRIQQVVRGDSAAYFCASSLSLSVSGNTIYFGEGSWLTVV.

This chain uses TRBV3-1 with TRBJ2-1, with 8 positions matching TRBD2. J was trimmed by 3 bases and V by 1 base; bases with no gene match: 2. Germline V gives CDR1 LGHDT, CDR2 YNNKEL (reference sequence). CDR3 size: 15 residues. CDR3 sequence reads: CASSQVLAGYNEQFF. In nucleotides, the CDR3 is TGTGCCAGCAGCCAAGTCCTAGCGGGCTACAATGAGCAGTTCTTC.

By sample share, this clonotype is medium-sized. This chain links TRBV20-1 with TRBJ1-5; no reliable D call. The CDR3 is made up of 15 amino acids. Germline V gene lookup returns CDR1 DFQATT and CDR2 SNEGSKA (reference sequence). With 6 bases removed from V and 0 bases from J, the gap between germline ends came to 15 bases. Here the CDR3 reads CSAVPTTYSNQPQHF. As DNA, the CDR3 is TGCAGTGCCGTCCCCACAACTTATAGCAATCAGCCCCAGCATTTT.

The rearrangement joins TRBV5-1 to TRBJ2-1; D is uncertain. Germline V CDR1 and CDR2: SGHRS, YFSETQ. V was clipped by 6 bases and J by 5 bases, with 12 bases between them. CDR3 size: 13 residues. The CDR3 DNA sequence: TGCGCCAGCACCCCCCCGGCAAACAATGAGCAGTTCTTC. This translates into CASTPPANNEQFF.

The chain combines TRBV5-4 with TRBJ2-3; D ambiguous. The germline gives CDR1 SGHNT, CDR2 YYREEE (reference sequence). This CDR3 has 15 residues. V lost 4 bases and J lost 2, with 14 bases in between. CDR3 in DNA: TGTGCCAGCAGCGGCCCCGGCGAAAACACAGATACGCAGTATTTT. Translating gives CASSGPGENTDTQYF.

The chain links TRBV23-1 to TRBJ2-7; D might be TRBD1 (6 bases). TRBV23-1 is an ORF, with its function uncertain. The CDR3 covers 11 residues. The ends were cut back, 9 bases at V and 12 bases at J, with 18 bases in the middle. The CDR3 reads CASPKPGDPYV. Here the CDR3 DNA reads TGCGCCAGTCCCAAGCCAGGGGATCCGTACGTC.

This chain's CDR3 is CASSTTGSSYNSPLHF. The CDR3 coding sequence is TGTGCCAGCAGTACAACGGGGAGCTCCTATAATTCACCCCTCCACTTT. The V gene is TRBV27, the J gene TRBJ1-6; D ambiguous. Trimming left V 5 bases short and J 0 bases short, with 11 bases between. In germline, CDR1 is MNHEY, CDR2 SMNVEV (reference sequence). The CDR3 sequence is 16 residues long.

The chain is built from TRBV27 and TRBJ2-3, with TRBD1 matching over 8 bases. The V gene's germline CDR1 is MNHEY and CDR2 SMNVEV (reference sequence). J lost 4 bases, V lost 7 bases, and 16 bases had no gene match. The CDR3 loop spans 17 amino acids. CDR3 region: CASTQIGTGGIADTQYF. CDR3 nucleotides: TGTGCCAGCACCCAAATTGGGACAGGTGGCATCGCAGATACGCAGTATTTT.

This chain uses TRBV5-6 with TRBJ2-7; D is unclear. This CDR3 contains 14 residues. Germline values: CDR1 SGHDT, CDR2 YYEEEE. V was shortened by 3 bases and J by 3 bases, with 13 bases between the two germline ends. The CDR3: CASSSPWPYYEQYV. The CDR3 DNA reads TGTGCCAGCAGCTCCCCCTGGCCCTACTACGAGCAGTACGTC.